A selection of T cell receptor beta chains follows, all from one sample in a study of cytomegalovirus exposure and HLA in healthy donors. Only in-frame clones appear in the TCRdb table, and some are missing; sequencing was by immunoSEQ multiplex PCR. The data hold approximately 140,000 clones, with more than 65% observed a single time. The sample taken for sequencing was PBMCs. The receptors were gathered from a woman aged 55-75 years in good health and CMV-seropositive. CDR3s include the opening cysteine and the closing phenylalanine or tryptophan. D genes are given only for firm matches. Clone size is stated in some rows and not others, as once, few, many or a class when expanded.

TRBJ2-1 once NA TRBV20-1 CSAARSREQFF TGCAGTGCTGCCAGATCGCGGGAGCAGTTCTTC
TRBJ2-6 NA NA TRBV6-5 CASSDTSSGANVLTF TGTGCCAGCAGCGACACATCGTCTGGGGCCAACGTCCTGACTTTC
TRBJ2-2 NA NA TRBV6-6 CASTLRTGTNTGELFF TGTGCCAGCACCCTACGGACTGGGACGAACACCGGGGAGCTGTTTTTT
TRBJ2-5 few NA TRBV5-6 CASSRTGMYQETQYF TGTGCCAGCAGCCGAACAGGGATGTACCAAGAGACCCAGTACTTC
TRBJ1-1 NA NA TRBV5-1 CASREGVMNTEAFF TGCGCCAGCAGAGAGGGGGTGATGAACACTGAAGCTTTCTTT
TRBJ1-6 NA TRBD1 TRBV2 CASTPDRVVYNSPLHF TGTGCCAGCACCCCCGACAGGGTAGTCTATAATTCACCCCTCCACTTT
TRBJ2-7 NA TRBD1 TRBV19 CASSARQGKRAYEQYF TGTGCCAGTAGTGCACGACAGGGGAAGCGGGCCTACGAGCAGTACTTC
TRBJ2-2 once TRBD1 TRBV5-1 CASSFGTVNTGELFF TGCGCCAGCAGCTTTGGGACAGTGAACACCGGGGAGCTGTTTTTT
TRBJ2-7 NA NA TRBV5-4 CASSLDRYEQYF TGTGCCAGCAGCTTGGACAGATACGAGCAGTACTTC
TRBJ1-6 NA NA TRBV10-3 CAISESANPSSYNSPLHF TGTGCCATCAGTGAGTCTGCGAACCCGAGCTCCTATAATTCACCCCTCCACTTT
TRBJ2-5 NA TRBD1 TRBV6-5 CASSYSGQGLAETQYF TGTGCCAGCAGTTACTCAGGACAGGGGCTTGCGGAGACCCAGTACTTC
TRBJ2-3 NA NA TRBV9 CASSKPGMGTQYF TGTGCCAGCAGCAAGCCAGGGATGGGTACGCAGTATTTT
TRBJ1-4 NA TRBD1 TRBV18 CASSPRAGGEKLFF TGTGCCAGCTCACCACGCGCAGGGGGTGAAAAACTGTTTTTT
TRBJ1-1 NA NA TRBV5-1 CASSLVQRAEAFF TGCGCCAGCAGCTTGGTCCAGCGCGCTGAAGCTTTCTTT
TRBJ2-2 NA NA TRBV6-5 CASSYSTRIGELFF TGTGCCAGCAGTTACTCGACACGAATCGGGGAGCTGTTTTTT
TRBJ1-2 NA TRBD1 TRBV7-3 CASSRTGGADYGYTF TGTGCCAGCAGCCGTACAGGGGGCGCCGACTATGGCTACACCTTC
TRBJ2-3 NA NA TRBV9 CASSAPTKFFDSTDTQYF TGTGCCAGCAGCGCCCCCACCAAATTTTTCGACTCCACAGATACGCAGTATTTT
TRBJ2-3 NA TRBD1 TRBV29-1 CSVGQGETTDTQYF TGCAGCGTTGGACAGGGGGAGACCACAGATACGCAGTATTTT
TRBJ2-1 NA TRBD2 TRBV19 CASSTTSGGYNEQFF TGTGCCAGTAGTACCACTAGCGGGGGGTACAATGAGCAGTTCTTC
TRBJ1-1 NA TRBD1 TRBV9 CASSRTGMRGMNTEAFF TGTGCCAGCAGCCGGACAGGGATGAGGGGCATGAACACTGAAGCTTTCTTT
TRBJ2-7 NA TRBD2 TRBV7-9 CSSSFWLGLDTYEQYF TGTTCCAGCAGCTTCTGGCTGGGACTAGACACCTACGAGCAGTACTTC
TRBJ2-2 NA NA TRBV19 CASSGRTTGELFF TGTGCCAGTAGTGGCAGGACTACCGGGGAGCTGTTTTTT
TRBJ2-5 NA TRBD2 TRBV5-4 CASSPQSSGGAGETQYF TGTGCCAGCAGCCCACAATCAAGCGGGGGGGCCGGGGAGACCCAGTACTTC
TRBJ1-6 NA NA TRBV27 CASSLGQVYSPLHF TGTGCCAGCAGTTTAGGGCAGGTTTATTCACCCCTCCACTTT
TRBJ1-2 NA TRBD1 TRBV5-6 CASSLGQGNYGYTF TGTGCCAGCAGCTTAGGACAGGGCAACTATGGCTACACCTTC
TRBJ2-7 NA TRBD1 TRBV6-5 CASSYSPTGGLYEQYF TGTGCCAGCAGTTACTCCCCGACAGGGGGATTGTACGAGCAGTACTTC
TRBJ2-1 NA NA TRBV9 CASSVAWAAISEQFF TGTGCCAGCAGCGTAGCTTGGGCAGCCATATCGGAGCAGTTCTTC
TRBJ1-5 NA TRBD1 TRBV7-3 CASSSDRGQPQHF TGTGCCAGCAGCTCGGACAGGGGGCAGCCCCAGCATTTT
TRBJ2-2 NA NA TRBV27 CASSLETGELFF TGTGCCAGCAGTCTTGAGACCGGGGAGCTGTTTTTT
TRBJ2-7 NA TRBD1 TRBV9 CASSVDETGTSYEQYF TGTGCCAGCAGCGTAGACGAGACAGGGACCTCCTACGAGCAGTACTTC
TRBJ1-2 NA NA TRBV9 CASSVGRSYGYTF TGTGCCAGCAGCGTAGGCCGGTCCTATGGCTACACCTTC
TRBJ1-6 NA TRBD1 TRBV5-1 CASSLVQGGSSPLHF TGCGCCAGCAGCTTGGTGCAGGGGGGTAGCTCACCCCTCCACTTT
TRBJ1-5 NA NA TRBV7-9 CASSLGLSYSNQPQHF TGTGCCAGCAGCTTAGGTCTCAGTTATAGCAATCAGCCCCAGCATTTT
TRBJ1-5 NA NA TRBV19 CASSSPGSNQPQHF TGTGCCAGTAGTTCACCAGGGAGCAATCAGCCCCAGCATTTT
TRBJ1-6 medium-sized NA TRBV5-6 CASSLADSQYSYNSPLHF TGTGCCAGCAGCTTGGCCGACTCCCAGTACTCCTATAATTCACCCCTCCACTTT
TRBJ1-2 NA NA TRBV12-5 CASGPGTANYGYTF TGTGCTAGTGGTCCCGGTACAGCTAACTATGGCTACACCTTC
TRBJ2-2 few NA TRBV11-2 CASSLGTGGELFF TGTGCCAGCAGCTTAGGAACCGGCGGGGAGCTGTTTTTT
TRBJ1-1 NA NA TRBV7-6 CASSDSEVTEAFF TGTGCCAGCAGCGACAGTGAGGTCACTGAAGCTTTCTTT
TRBJ1-1 NA TRBD1 TRBV7-8 CASSLNVGQGAAFF TGTGCCAGCAGCCTGAATGTGGGCCAGGGGGCAGCTTTCTTT
TRBJ2-7 NA TRBD1 TRBV27 CASSWTGTGDDEQYF TGTGCCAGCAGTTGGACCGGGACAGGGGACGACGAGCAGTACTTC
TRBJ1-1 NA TRBD1 TRBV7-9 CASSPTFSGGTEAFF TGTGCCAGCAGCCCTACTTTTTCAGGGGGGACTGAAGCTTTCTTT
TRBJ1-1 NA NA TRBV29-1 CSVPLGRTEAFF TGCAGCGTCCCACTGGGGCGAACTGAAGCTTTCTTT
TRBJ2-1 many TRBD1 TRBV6-5 CATRQGAGNEQFF TGTGCCACCCGACAGGGGGCTGGGAATGAGCAGTTCTTC
TRBJ2-7 NA NA TRBV5-4 CASSPAPGFGHEQYF TGTGCCAGCAGCCCGGCCCCCGGGTTTGGCCACGAGCAGTACTTC
TRBJ2-7 few TRBD2 TRBV6-5 CASRGGSSYEQYF TGTGCCAGTCGGGGGGGGAGCTCCTACGAGCAGTACTTC
TRBJ1-5 NA NA TRBV27 CASSLTGGSQPQHF TGTGCCAGCAGTTTGACGGGGGGAAGTCAGCCCCAGCATTTT
TRBJ2-7 few NA TRBV7-6 CASSLGPDSYEQYF TGTGCCAGCAGCTTAGGCCCAGACTCCTACGAGCAGTACTTC
TRBJ2-5 NA TRBD2 TRBV9 CASSVGLAGGQETQYF TGTGCCAGCAGCGTAGGACTAGCGGGGGGACAAGAGACCCAGTACTTC
TRBJ2-7 NA TRBD1 TRBV15 CATSRDRGPDSEQYF TGTGCCACCTCGCGGGACAGGGGGCCTGACAGCGAGCAGTACTTC
TRBJ1-1 few NA TRBV7-6 CASSTGQNTEAFF TGTGCCAGCAGCACGGGACAGAACACTGAAGCTTTCTTT
TRBJ1-2 NA NA TRBV5-1 CASSTLTGYTF TGCGCCAGCAGCACTCTAACCGGCTACACCTTC
TRBJ1-1 NA TRBD1 TRBV5-4 CASSLVLQGASEAFF TGTGCCAGCAGCTTGGTGCTACAGGGGGCCTCTGAAGCTTTCTTT